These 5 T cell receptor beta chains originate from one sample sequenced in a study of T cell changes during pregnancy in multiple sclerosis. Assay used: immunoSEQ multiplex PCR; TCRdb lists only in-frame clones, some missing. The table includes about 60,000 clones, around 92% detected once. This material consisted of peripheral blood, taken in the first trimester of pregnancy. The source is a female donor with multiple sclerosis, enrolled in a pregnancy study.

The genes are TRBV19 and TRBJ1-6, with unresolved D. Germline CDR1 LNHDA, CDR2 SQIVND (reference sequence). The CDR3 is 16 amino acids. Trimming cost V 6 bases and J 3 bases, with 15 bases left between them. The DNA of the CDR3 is TGTGCCAGTAGGACCGACGCGGTTCTCTATAATTCACCCCTCCACTTT. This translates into CASRTDAVLYNSPLHF.

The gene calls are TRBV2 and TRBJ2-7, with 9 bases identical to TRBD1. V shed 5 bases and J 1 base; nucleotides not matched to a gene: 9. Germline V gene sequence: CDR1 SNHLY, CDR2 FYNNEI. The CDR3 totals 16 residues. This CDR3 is CASSSQRQGVSYEQYF. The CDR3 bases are TGTGCCAGCAGTTCTCAGAGACAGGGGGTTTCCTACGAGCAGTACTTC.

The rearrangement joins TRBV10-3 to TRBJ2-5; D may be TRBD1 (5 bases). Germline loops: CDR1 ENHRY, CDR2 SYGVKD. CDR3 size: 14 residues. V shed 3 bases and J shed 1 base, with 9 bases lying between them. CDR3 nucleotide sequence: TGTGCCATCAGTGATCGAACAGGCCAAGAGACCCAGTACTTC. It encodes CAISDRTGQETQYF.

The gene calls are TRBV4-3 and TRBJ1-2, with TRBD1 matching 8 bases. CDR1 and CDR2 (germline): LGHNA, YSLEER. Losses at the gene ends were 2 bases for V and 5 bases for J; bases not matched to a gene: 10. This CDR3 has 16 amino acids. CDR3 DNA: TGCGCCAGCAGCCAAACGGAATCGGACAGGGTGTATGGCTACACCTTC. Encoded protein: CASSQTESDRVYGYTF.

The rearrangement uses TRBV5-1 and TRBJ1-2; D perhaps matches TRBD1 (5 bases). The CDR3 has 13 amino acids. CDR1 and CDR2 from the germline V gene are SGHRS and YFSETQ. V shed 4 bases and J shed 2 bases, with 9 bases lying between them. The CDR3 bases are TGCGCCAGCAGCCAGGGCGTAAACTATGGCTACACCTTC. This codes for CASSQGVNYGYTF.